This T cell receptor beta chain was captured in a study of CD8+ T cells in alopecia areata. RNA extraction was followed by reverse transcription into cDNA, which acted as the sequencing template. Profiling relied on immunoSEQ multiplex PCR, and the TCRdb table lists in-frame clones only, not all of them. The sample includes 150,000 or so clones, more than 45% of them seen just once. V was pared by 10 bases and J by 1 base, with 14 bases between. The length of the CDR3 is 13 residues. CDR1 and CDR2 (germline): ENHRY, SYGVKD. This clone was observed a handful of times. The sequence was collected from a human donor with alopecia areata. The sequencing sample was made of CD4+ T cells sorted from blood. This chain uses TRBV10-3 with TRBJ2-7, with D tentatively TRBD2 (5 bases). The CDR3 DNA sequence: TGTGCCACGAGGGTTGGAGCTTCCTACGAGCAGTACTTC. It codes for CATRVGASYEQYF.